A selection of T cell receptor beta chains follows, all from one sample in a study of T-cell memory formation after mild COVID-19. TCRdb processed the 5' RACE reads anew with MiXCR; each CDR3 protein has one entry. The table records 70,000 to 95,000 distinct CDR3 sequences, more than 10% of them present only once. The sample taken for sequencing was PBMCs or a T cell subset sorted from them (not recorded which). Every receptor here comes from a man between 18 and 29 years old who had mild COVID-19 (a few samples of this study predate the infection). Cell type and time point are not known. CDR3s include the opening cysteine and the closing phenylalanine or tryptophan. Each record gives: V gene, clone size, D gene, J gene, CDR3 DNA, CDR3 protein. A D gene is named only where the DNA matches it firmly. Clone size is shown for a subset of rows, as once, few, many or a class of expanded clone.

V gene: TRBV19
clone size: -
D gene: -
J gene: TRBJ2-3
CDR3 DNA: TGTGCCAGCCACGGGGATACGCAGTATTTT
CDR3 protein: CASHGDTQYF

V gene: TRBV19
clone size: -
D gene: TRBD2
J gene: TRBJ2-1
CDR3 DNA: TGTGCCAGTAGTCATAGCGGGGGCTCCTACAATGAGCAGTTCTTC
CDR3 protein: CASSHSGGSYNEQFF

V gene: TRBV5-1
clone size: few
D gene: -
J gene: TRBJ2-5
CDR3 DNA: TGCGCCAGCAGCTTGCGGGGGCCAATTCAAGAGACCCAGTACTTC
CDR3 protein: CASSLRGPIQETQYF

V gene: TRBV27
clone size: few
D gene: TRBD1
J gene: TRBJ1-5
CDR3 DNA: TGTGCCAGCCGAGCTCAGGGGGCCTATCAGCCCCAGCATTTT
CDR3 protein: CASRAQGAYQPQHF

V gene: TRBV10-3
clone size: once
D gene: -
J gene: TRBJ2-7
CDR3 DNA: TGTGCCATCAGCATCGGACAGTCATACGAGCAGTACTTC
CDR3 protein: CAISIGQSYEQYF

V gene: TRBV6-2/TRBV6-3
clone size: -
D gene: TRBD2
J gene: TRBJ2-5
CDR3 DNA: TGTGCCAGCACCCCGATGGGAGATACTAGCGGGGGGGCTGGAGAGACCCAGTACTTC
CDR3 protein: CASTPMGDTSGGAGETQYF

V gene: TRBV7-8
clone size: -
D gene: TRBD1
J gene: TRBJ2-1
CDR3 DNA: TGTGCCAGCAGCTGGGGCATCGGGACAGGGCACAATGAGCAGTTCTTC
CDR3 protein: CASSWGIGTGHNEQFF

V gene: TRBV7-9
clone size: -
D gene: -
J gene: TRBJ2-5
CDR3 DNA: TGTGCCAGCAGCTTAGTACGGGGACGGGAGACCCAGTACTTC
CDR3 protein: CASSLVRGRETQYF

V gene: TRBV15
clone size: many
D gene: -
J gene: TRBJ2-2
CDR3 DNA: TGTGCCACCAGCAGAGTCCGGCTCACCGGGGAGCTGTTTTTT
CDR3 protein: CATSRVRLTGELFF

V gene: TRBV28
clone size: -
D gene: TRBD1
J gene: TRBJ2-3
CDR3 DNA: TGTGCCAGCAGTTTTCGGACAGGGGGTCGCACAGATACGCAGTATTTT
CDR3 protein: CASSFRTGGRTDTQYF

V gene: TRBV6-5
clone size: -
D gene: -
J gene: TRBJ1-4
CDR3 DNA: TGTGCCAGCAGTTACGGCCGGGGGATGGGTGAAAAACTGTTTTTT
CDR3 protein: CASSYGRGMGEKLFF

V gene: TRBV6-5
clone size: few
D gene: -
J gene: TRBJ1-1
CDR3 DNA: TGTGCCAGCAGTTACCAGATAACTCAAGGTACGAACACTGAAGCTTTCTTT
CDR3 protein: CASSYQITQGTNTEAFF

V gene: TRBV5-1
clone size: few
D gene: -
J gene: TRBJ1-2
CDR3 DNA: TGCGCCAGCAGCTTCGGACAGTTGGACTATGGCTACACCTTC
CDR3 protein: CASSFGQLDYGYTF

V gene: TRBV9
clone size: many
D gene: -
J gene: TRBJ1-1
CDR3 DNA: TGTGCCAGCAGCGTAGGCTCGCCGGGGGCCACTGAAGCTTTCTTT
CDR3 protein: CASSVGSPGATEAFF

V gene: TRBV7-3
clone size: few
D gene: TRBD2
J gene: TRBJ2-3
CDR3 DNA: TGTGCCAGCAGCCTTACTCGGGGGGAAACAGATACGCAGTATTTT
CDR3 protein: CASSLTRGETDTQYF

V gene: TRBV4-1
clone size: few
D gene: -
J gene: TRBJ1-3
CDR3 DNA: TGCGCCAGCAGCCAATCGGGACCGACCTCTGGAAACACCATATATTTT
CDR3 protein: CASSQSGPTSGNTIYF

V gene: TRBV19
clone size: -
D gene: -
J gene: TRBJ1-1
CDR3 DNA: TGTGCCAGTAGGGCGAACACTGAAGCTTTCTTT
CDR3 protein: CASRANTEAFF

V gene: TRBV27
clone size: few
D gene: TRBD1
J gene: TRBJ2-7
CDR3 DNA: TGTGCCAGCAGTTGGGCAGGGGGCGCGGTCGGGCAGTACTTC
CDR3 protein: CASSWAGGAVGQYF